The text below deals with one T cell receptor (beta chain). This clone was seen only once. Which antigen it targets is not known. The input lacks base qualities; no much larger clone sits a single base away. The V end loses 1 base and the J end loses 3 bases, and a stretch of 14 bases separates them. CDR1 SGDLS and CDR2 YYNGEE are derived from the germline V gene. Its CDR3 holds 15 amino acids, cysteine through phenylalanine. Only the CDR3 part of the read is kept: 45 bases, read in frame from the first base. The data belong to a study of shared clonotypes between healthy human individuals (dated by TCRdb to the early 2020s). About the study as a whole: The cohort comprised a couple of women and a few men aged 18 to 49 years. For each donor, CD4 naive and CD4 memory were each given three plates, CD8 naive was given two plates, and CD8 memory was given one plate. To estimate repertoire size and how much clonotype sharing occurs between individuals, the study deeply sequenced the blood TCR repertoires of five healthy adults. Different laboratories and diverse techniques were used to prepare libraries and sequence TCR repertoires, to increase sequencing depth and limit assay-specific biases. Between about 0.94 and 8.9 billion PBMCs per donor were obtained by leukapheresis. Here is what the overall study found, with its caveats: Compared with non-shared clonotypes, the clonotypes found in all four sorted-subset donors had higher generation probabilities. Based on pairwise subsampling, the degree of clonotype sharing among donors was expected to be affected by sequencing depth. Estimated clonotype richness was generally larger for naive than for memory subsets. Because the study included only a small number of donors, the genetic and exposure-history diversity represented was limited. Rarefaction of sorted-subset datasets indicated incomplete sequencing despite the large sequencing depth. Sharing across a few donors was observed for 5% to 6.5% of naive CD4, under 4% of naive CD8, around 2.5% of memory CD4, and around 0.44% of memory CD8 clonotypes. Only blood was sampled, and tissue TCR repertoires likely differ from those in blood.

Using the deep immunoSEQ assay, multiplex PCR amplified TCR CDR3 regions from genomic DNA. For each cell subset, the extracted genomic DNA was distributed evenly across all wells of several immunoSEQ 96-well plates, and each plate served as one replicate. For sorted subsets, each replicate PCR was loaded with around 220 ng genomic DNA, equivalent to approximately 27,000 T cell genomes. Purified libraries were measured with a Qubit 3.0 fluorometer, size-checked on a Bioanalyzer 2100, and measured again with the KAPA Library Quantification kit. Every immunoSEQ 96-well plate was sequenced on a dedicated single-read 150-cycle Illumina NextSeq 550 flow cell. The authors' pipeline ran thus. The immunoSEQ output contained only junctional sequences without quality scores, so filtering could not match that applied to full-length reads. Sequences were annotated with PyIR, a Python wrapper for IgBLAST v1.9, and V/J genes and CDR3 were assigned using IMGT germline references. Reads were filtered out if the reads had weak V/J assignments (E-value above 1e-6), no CDR3, stop codons, out-of-frame junctions, or ambiguous translated residues. V3J clonotypes were defined as sequences sharing an identical inferred V gene, J gene, and CDR3 amino acid sequence. The percentage overlap between two repertoires was calculated by dividing the number of shared unique clonotypes by the size of the smaller repertoire. Repertoire richness was assessed with RTK rarefaction, the Chao1 estimator, and Recon v2.1 estimates of unobserved clonotypes. Generation probabilities for all TCRbeta clonotypes obtained by the gDNA method from a handful of donors were computed using OLGA. The source is immuneACCESS, and TCRdb retained only in-frame sequences with V and J called. Part of the clones is not carried over; for the studies checked, unresolved V genes explain less than half of this, and the remainder is unexplained. V, J and clone size reflect that table, while D and trimming were determined from the DNA. The sample records approximately 2,000,000 clones, just over 90% of which are singletons. The ten biggest clones cover about 1.7% of the sample.

CD8 naive samples were CD45RO-negative cells positively selected for CCR7, giving a CD45RA+CCR7+ population that excluded TemRA cells. Healthy HIV-negative adults with no recently reported acute infections or vaccinations were included as donors. All donors were Caucasian adults living in Nashville, Tennessee, USA. Blood was collected by leukapheresis, and PBMCs were isolated by Ficoll-Histopaque density gradient centrifugation and then cryopreserved in liquid nitrogen vapor phase. Analytical flow cytometry was used to check the purity and quantity of each magnetically sorted T cell population. Genomic DNA was isolated from every sorted fraction and measured by UV absorbance on a Nanodrop 2000c.

The sample was naive CD8+ T cells from PBMCs. The sample's cell subset or site label is to be understood as: CD45RA+CCR7+. This sequence uses TRBV9 and TRBJ2-7; TRBD2 is a possible D gene, resting on 6 matching bases. This receptor was obtained from a young man in good health. Some clones in this sample may be carry-over from other donors' samples. The CDR3 reads as follows: CASSVSPGVGYEQYF. The sequenced DNA is TGTGCCAGCAGCGTATCTCCGGGAGTCGGCTACGAGCAGTACTTC. The full variable domain, with segments outside the CDR3 supplied by the reference TRBV9 and TRBJ2-7 proteins, appears as DSGVTQTPKHLITATGQRVTLRCSPRSGDLSVYWYQQSLDQGLQFLIQYYNGEERAKGNILERFSAQQFPDLHSELNLSSLELGDSALYFCASSVSPGVGYEQYFGPGTRLTVT.